Sequencing of this T cell receptor beta chain was carried out in a study of cytomegalovirus exposure and HLA in healthy donors. At the level of the study: Among the 398 genotyped donors, over 70% were placed in the Caucasian-associated ancestry cluster. Study results and caveats: According to the study, approximately 150 TCR beta chains were cytomegalovirus-associated.

Of note for this clone: Its specificity is not known.

The primer mix had 60 Vbeta and 13 Jbeta primers. Original handling: In a later analysis, of roughly 73 million unique beta chains, around 11 million appeared in at least two donors. Only in-frame clones appear in the TCRdb table, and some are missing; sequencing was by immunoSEQ multiplex PCR. V, J and clone size are those of that table, while D and trimming were read from the DNA. The sample lists under 250,000 clones; around 78% were seen once. This CDR3 spans 16 amino acids. Germline V lookup: CDR1 KGHSH, CDR2 LQKENI. V was pared by 3 bases and J by 5 bases, with 8 bases of the junction left unmatched.

What was sequenced was PBMCs. This TCR came from a man younger than 45 in good health and CMV-seronegative. The chain employs TRBV18 and TRBJ1-1; 11 bases map to TRBD1. The CDR3 protein is CASSPELGTGGTEAFF. CDR3 DNA: TGTGCCAGCTCACCCGAACTCGGGACAGGGGGTACTGAAGCTTTCTTT.